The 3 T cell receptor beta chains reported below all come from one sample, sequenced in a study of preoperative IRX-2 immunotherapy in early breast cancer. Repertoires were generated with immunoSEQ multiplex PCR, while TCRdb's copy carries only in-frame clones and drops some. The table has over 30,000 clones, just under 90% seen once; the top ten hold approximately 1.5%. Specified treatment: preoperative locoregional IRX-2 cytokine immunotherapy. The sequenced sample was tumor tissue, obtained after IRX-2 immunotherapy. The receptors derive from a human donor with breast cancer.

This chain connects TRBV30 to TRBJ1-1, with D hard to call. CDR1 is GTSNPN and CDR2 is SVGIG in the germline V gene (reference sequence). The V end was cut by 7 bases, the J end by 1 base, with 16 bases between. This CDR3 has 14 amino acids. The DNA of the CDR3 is TGTGCCTCCCGCCTCGAAATCCGGAACACTGAAGCTTTCTTT. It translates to CASRLEIRNTEAFF.

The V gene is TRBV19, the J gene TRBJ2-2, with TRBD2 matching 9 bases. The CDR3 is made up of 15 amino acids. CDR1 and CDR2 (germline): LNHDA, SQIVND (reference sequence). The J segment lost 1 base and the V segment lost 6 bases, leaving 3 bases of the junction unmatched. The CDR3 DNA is TGTGCCAGTAGACGTAGCGGGGGGAACACCGGGGAGCTGTTTTTT. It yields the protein CASRRSGGNTGELFF. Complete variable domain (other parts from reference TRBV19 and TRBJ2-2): DGGITQSPKYLFRKEGQNVTLSCEQNLNHDAMYWYRQDPGQGLRLIYYSQIVNDFQKGDIAEGYSVSREKKESFPLTVTSAQKNPTAFYLCASRRSGGNTGELFFGEGSRLTVL.

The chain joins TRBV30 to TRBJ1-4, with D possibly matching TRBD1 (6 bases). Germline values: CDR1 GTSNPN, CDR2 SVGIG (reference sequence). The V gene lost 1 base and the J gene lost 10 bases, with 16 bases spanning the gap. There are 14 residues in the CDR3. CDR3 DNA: TGTGCCTGGAGTGCTAATACAGGGTTTGGAAAACTGTTTTTT. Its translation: CAWSANTGFGKLFF.